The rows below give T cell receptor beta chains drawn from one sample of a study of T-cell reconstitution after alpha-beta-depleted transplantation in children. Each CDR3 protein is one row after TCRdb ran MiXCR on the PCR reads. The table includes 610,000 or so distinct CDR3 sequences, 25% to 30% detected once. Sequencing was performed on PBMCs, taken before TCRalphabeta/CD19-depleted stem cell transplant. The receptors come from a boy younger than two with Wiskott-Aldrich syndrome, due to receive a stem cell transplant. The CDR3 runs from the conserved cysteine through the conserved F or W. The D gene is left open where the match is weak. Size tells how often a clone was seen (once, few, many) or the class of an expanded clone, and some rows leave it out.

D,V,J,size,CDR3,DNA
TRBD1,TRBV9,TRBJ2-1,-,CASSVQGARFNEQFF,TGTGCCAGCAGCGTTCAGGGGGCGAGGTTCAATGAGCAGTTCTTC
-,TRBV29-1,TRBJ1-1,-,CSVVLTANTEAFF,TGCAGCGTTGTGCTTACAGCGAACACTGAAGCTTTCTTT
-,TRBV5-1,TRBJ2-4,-,CASSLSPGPNIQYF,TGCGCCAGCAGCTTGAGTCCGGGACCAAACATTCAGTACTTC
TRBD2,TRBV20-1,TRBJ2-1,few,CSAMRIAGGGNEQFF,TGCAGTGCTATGAGGATAGCGGGAGGTGGCAATGAGCAGTTCTTC
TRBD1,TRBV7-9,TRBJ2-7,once,CASSLTGTGGEQYF,TGTGCCAGCAGCTTAACCGGGACAGGAGGCGAGCAGTACTTC
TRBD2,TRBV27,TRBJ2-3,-,CASSRLASGTDTQYF,TGTGCCAGCAGTCGACTAGCGAGTGGCACAGATACGCAGTATTTT
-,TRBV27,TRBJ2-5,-,CASSLSTWRGETQYF,TGTGCCAGCAGTTTAAGCACTTGGCGCGGGGAGACCCAGTACTTC
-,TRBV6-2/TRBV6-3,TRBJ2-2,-,CASSRRDFPGELFF,TGTGCCAGCAGCCGCCGGGACTTCCCCGGGGAGCTGTTTTTT
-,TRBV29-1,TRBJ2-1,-,CSVFASKGSSYNEQFF,TGCAGCGTTTTCGCTAGTAAAGGTAGCTCCTACAATGAGCAGTTCTTC
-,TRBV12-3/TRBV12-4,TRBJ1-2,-,CASSLITGPDNYGYTF,TGTGCCAGCAGTTTAATAACGGGACCAGATAACTATGGCTACACCTTC
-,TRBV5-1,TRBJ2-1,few,CASSLRATKDNEQFF,TGCGCCAGCAGCCTCCGGGCCACAAAAGACAATGAGCAGTTCTTC
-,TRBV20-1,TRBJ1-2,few,CSARYSLLSTNYGYTF,TGCAGTGCTAGATATTCCTTACTATCGACCAACTATGGCTACACCTTC
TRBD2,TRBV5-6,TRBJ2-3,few,CASSFFGRAVSTDTQYF,TGTGCCAGCAGCTTTTTCGGGAGGGCCGTTAGCACAGATACGCAGTATTTT
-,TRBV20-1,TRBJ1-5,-,CSAVPMGAGNQPQHF,TGCAGTGCTGTCCCCATGGGGGCTGGCAATCAGCCCCAGCATTTT
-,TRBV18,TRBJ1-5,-,CASSPGGGDQPQHF,TGTGCCAGCTCACCGGGAGGGGGGGATCAGCCCCAGCATTTT
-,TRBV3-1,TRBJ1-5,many,CASSPGQSNQPQHF,TGTGCCAGCTCACCTGGACAAAGCAATCAGCCCCAGCATTTT
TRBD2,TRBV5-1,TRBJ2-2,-,CASSLQAGDTGELFF,TGCGCCAGCAGCTTGCAAGCGGGAGACACCGGGGAGCTGTTTTTT
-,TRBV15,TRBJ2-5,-,CATSRGGRSQETQYF,TGTGCCACCAGCAGAGGAGGACGGAGCCAAGAGACCCAGTACTTC
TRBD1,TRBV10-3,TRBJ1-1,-,CAVGTGNTEAFF,TGTGCCGTCGGGACAGGGAACACTGAAGCTTTCTTT
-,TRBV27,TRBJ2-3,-,CASSITRGRNTDTQYF,TGTGCCAGCAGTATAACAAGGGGCAGAAACACAGATACGCAGTATTTT
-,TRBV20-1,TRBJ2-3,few,CSAPNLRQSTDTQYF,TGCAGTGCTCCTAATCTACGACAAAGCACAGATACGCAGTATTTT
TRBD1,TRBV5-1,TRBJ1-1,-,CASTRTGGDAEAFF,TGCGCCAGCACACGGACAGGGGGGGACGCTGAAGCTTTCTTT
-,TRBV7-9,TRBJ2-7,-,CASSAPMGHPHF,TGTGCCAGCAGTGCCCCGATGGGACACCCGCACTTC
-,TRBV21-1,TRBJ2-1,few,CATAGGGNEQFF,TGTGCCACGGCGGGAGGGGGCAATGAGCAGTTCTTC
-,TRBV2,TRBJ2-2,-,CASSEVREGTGELFF,TGTGCCAGCAGTGAAGTGCGGGAAGGAACCGGGGAGCTGTTTTTT
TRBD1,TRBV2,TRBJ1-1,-,CASSENGRGPPAFF,TGTGCCAGCAGTGAAAATGGGAGGGGGCCTCCGGCTTTCTTT
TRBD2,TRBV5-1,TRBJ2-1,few,CASSSLADPSNEQFF,TGCGCCAGCAGCTCTCTAGCGGACCCCTCCAATGAGCAGTTCTTC
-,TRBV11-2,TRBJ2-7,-,CASSARQIRAYEQYF,TGTGCCAGCAGCGCCCGACAGATACGAGCCTACGAGCAGTACTTC
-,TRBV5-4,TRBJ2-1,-,CASSLEGGYNEQFF,TGTGCCAGCAGCTTGGAGGGAGGATACAATGAGCAGTTCTTC